These 13 T cell receptor beta chains came from one sample sequenced in a study of cytotoxic CD8 clonotypes in ibrutinib-treated CLL (dated by TCRdb to about 2021). Interpreted using the paper, the time point label stands for: 12 months on ibrutinib. Library creation used the immunoSEQ multiplex PCR assay. Sourced from immuneACCESS, this table was stored by TCRdb with only in-frame sequences that have V and J called. A share of the clones is absent; for the studies checked, an unresolved V gene accounts for under half, and the remainder has no known explanation. For this sample there are approximately 190,000 clones; approximately 70% appear just once. The leading ten clones occupy about 6% of the sample. The sequences come from PBMCs, collected after 12 months of ibrutinib treatment. All receptors come from a human donor with chronic lymphocytic leukemia.

This rearrangement joins TRBV5-4 to TRBJ2-3; TRBD1 is a possible D gene (6 bases). Trimming pared 3 bases from V and 0 bases from J, leaving 11 bases between. Germline assignment: CDR1 SGHNT and CDR2 YYREEE (reference sequence). The CDR3 spans 15 residues. CDR3 bases: TGTGCCAGCAGCTCCTCTAGGGGGAGCACAGATACGCAGTATTTT. It is translated as CASSSSRGSTDTQYF.

The V call is TRBV10-3, the J call TRBJ2-3; possible D gene TRBD2, 5 bases. V was clipped by 7 bases and J by 4 bases, with 12 bases between them. Per germline, CDR1 ENHRY and CDR2 SYGVKD. This CDR3 is built from 13 residues. CDR3 DNA: TGTGCCATCAAAACGGACTCTTCAGATACGCAGTATTTT. This codes for CAIKTDSSDTQYF.

The chain uses TRBV5-6 and TRBJ2-7; possible D gene TRBD1, 6 bases. The CDR3 consists of 15 residues. Germline assignment: CDR1 SGHDT and CDR2 YYEEEE. V was shortened by 2 bases and J by 2 bases, with 14 bases between the two germline ends. The DNA for the CDR3 is TGTGCCAGCAGCTTTGGACAGCTATCGACCTACGAGCAGTACTTC. Translation: CASSFGQLSTYEQYF.

The chain carries TRBV5-1 and TRBJ1-1, with D hard to call. V was trimmed by 6 bases and J by 3 bases, leaving 15 bases between them. The CDR3 spans 14 residues. Germline V CDR1 and CDR2: SGHRS, YFSETQ. CDR3 DNA sequence: TGCGCCAGCACGGAGGCGCTCAGATACACTGAAGCTTTCTTT. Its translation: CASTEALRYTEAFF.

The chain links TRBV10-2 to TRBJ2-1; 15 bases match TRBD2. CDR3 length: 18 amino acids. J was trimmed by 7 bases and V by 4 bases; bases with no gene match: 11. Germline CDR1 and CDR2: WSHSY and SAAADI. The CDR3, as DNA: TGCGCCAGCAGTGCGGGGACTAGCGGGAGGACACTCGCGAATGAGCAGTTCTTC. It is translated as CASSAGTSGRTLANEQFF.

Notes on this clone: Other nucleotide sequences in the sample specify the same CDR3. The rearrangement uses TRBV6-5 and TRBJ1-2; D is perhaps TRBD1 (6 bases). CDR1 is MNHEY and CDR2 is SVGAGI in the germline V gene. V shed 5 bases and J shed 4 bases, with 11 bases lying between them. CDR3 size: 13 residues. The CDR3 DNA reads as TGTGCCAGCAGTCGGCAGGGGTCCTATGGCTACACCTTC. Its protein is CASSRQGSYGYTF.

This chain joins TRBV15 and TRBJ2-6, with no clear D. Germline values: CDR1 LNHNV, CDR2 YYDKDF (reference sequence). The CDR3 covers 13 residues. Trimming removed 6 bases at V and 0 bases at J, with 3 bases between. CDR3 sequence: CATRGSGANVLTF. As DNA, the CDR3 is TGTGCCACCAGGGGCTCTGGGGCCAACGTCCTGACTTTC.

CDR3 nucleotide sequence: TGTGCCAGCAGCCAGGGGGCCGGGAGTGCTGAAGCTTTCTTT. Its protein product is CASSQGAGSAEAFF. V and J are TRBV4-2 and TRBJ1-1, with D maybe TRBD1 (6 bases). The CDR3 loop spans 14 amino acids. Germline V CDR1 and CDR2: LGHNA, YNFKEQ. The V end lost 3 bases, the J end lost 6 bases, and 14 bases lay between the germline ends.

This clone was observed a handful of times. The chain is built from TRBV28 and TRBJ1-2, with D possibly matching TRBD1 (6 bases). The CDR3 sequence is 15 residues long. The V end lost 3 bases, the J end lost 3 bases, and 14 bases lay between the germline ends. Germline V gene lookup returns CDR1 MDHEN and CDR2 SYDVKM. CDR3 protein: CASSLAGGGDYGYTF. The CDR3 DNA reads TGTGCCAGCAGTTTGGCTGGAGGGGGGGACTATGGCTACACCTTC.

This chain joins TRBV5-1 and TRBJ2-7; TRBD2 agrees at 10 bases. The CDR3 has 16 amino acids. J gave up 1 base and V 2 bases, and 6 bases lay outside the gene matches. Germline V gives CDR1 SGHRS, CDR2 YFSETQ. CDR3 sequence reads: CASSFGTSESSYEQYF. The DNA for the CDR3 is TGCGCCAGCAGCTTCGGGACTAGCGAGAGTTCCTACGAGCAGTACTTC.

This clone appeared many times. The J gene is TRBJ1-2, the V gene TRBV30, with a tentative D call TRBD1 (5 bases). This CDR3 contains 12 residues. Germline-derived CDR1 and CDR2 are GTSNPN and SVGIG (reference sequence). Trimming removed 8 bases at V and 8 bases at J, with 18 bases between. In nucleotides, the CDR3 is TGTGCCCGGGATAGGAGGGGCAGCGGCTACACCTTC. Encoded protein: CARDRRGSGYTF.

This clone was detected only a few times. The rearrangement links TRBV28 to TRBJ1-2; D perhaps matches TRBD1 (5 bases). Per the germline V gene, CDR1 is MDHEN and CDR2 is SYDVKM. V was pared by 6 bases and J by 5 bases, with 13 bases between. There are 13 residues in the CDR3. The CDR3 region is CASSPTSGYGYTF. The CDR3 nucleotides are TGTGCCAGCAGCCCCACCTCAGGGTATGGCTACACCTTC.

For the CDR3, the DNA is TGTGCCACGTCCCAGCGGGGAAACACCATATATTTT. It encodes CATSQRGNTIYF. J is TRBJ1-3 and V is TRBV28; D ambiguous. This CDR3 has 12 residues. Germline CDR1 MDHEN, CDR2 SYDVKM. Trimming stripped 10 bases from V and 4 bases from J, with 11 bases between.